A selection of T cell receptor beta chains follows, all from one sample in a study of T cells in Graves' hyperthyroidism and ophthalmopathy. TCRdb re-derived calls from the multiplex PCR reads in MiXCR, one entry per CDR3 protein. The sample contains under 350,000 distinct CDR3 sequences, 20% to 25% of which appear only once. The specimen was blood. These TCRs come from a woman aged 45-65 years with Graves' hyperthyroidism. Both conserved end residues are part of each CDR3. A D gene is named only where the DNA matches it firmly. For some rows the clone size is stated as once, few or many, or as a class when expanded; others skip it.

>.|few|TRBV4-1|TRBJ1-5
TGCGCCAGCAGCCAAGGGGAGACACCTCCGTACAATCAGCCCCAGCATTTT
CASSQGETPPYNQPQHF
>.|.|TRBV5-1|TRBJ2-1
TGCGCCAGCAGCTCTCAGGAAGGCCCTGCCTACAATGAGCAGTTCTTC
CASSSQEGPAYNEQFF
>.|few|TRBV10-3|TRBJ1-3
TGTGCCATCAGGGACAGTACTGGAAACACCATATATTTT
CAIRDSTGNTIYF
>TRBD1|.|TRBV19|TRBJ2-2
TGTGCCACTAGCAGGGGGCCGGGCGGGGAGCTGTTTTTT
CATSRGPGGELFF
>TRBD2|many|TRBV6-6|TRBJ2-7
TGTGCCAGCAGTTACTCGAGAAGGACTAGCGGATCCTACGAGCAGTACTTC
CASSYSRRTSGSYEQYF
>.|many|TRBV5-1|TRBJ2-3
TGCGCCAGCAGCTTGGATGGGGAAACAGATACGCAGTATTTT
CASSLDGETDTQYF
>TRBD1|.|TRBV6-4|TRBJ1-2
TGTGCCAGCAGTTATGGGACAGGGTCATATGGCTACACCTTC
CASSYGTGSYGYTF
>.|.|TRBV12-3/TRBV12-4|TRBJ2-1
TGTGCCAGCAGTTTAGGTCGTGACCCCCGGGGAAACAATGAGCAGTTCTTC
CASSLGRDPRGNNEQFF
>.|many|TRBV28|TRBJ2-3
TGTGCCAGCAGTTTAGGGACTCGCACAGATACGCAGTATTTT
CASSLGTRTDTQYF
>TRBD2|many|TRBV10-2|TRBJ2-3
TGCGCCAGCAGTGACGGCGGGAGAAGGGCAGATACGCAGTATTTT
CASSDGGRRADTQYF
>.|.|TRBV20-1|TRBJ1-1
TGCAGTGCTAGAGATTCCGAATTGAACACTGAAGCTTTCTTT
CSARDSELNTEAFF
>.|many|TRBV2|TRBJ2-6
TGTGCCAGCAGATCATCGGCCGCTGGGGCCAACGTCCTGACTTTC
CASRSSAAGANVLTF
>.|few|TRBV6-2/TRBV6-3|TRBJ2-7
TGTGCCAGCAGTCGCGGGGATTACGAGCAGTACTTC
CASSRGDYEQYF
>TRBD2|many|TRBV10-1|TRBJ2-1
TGCGCCAGCAGTGATAGCGGGGGTCTTGGGGAGCAGTTCTTC
CASSDSGGLGEQFF
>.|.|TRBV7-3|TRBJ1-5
TGTGCCAGCAGCCCGCCCCGACGGCCCGCTTTCCAGCATTTT
CASSPPRRPAFQHF
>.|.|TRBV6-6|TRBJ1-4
TGTGCCAGCAGTTACTTTCAGTCTAGTGAAAAACTGTTTTTT
CASSYFQSSEKLFF
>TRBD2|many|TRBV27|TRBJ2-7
TGTGCCAGCAGTCCCGCCCGGCTAGCGGGAGCCTACGAGCAGTACTTC
CASSPARLAGAYEQYF
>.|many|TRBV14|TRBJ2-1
TGTGCCAGCAGCCAAGCTTCGACCGGGGCCTACAATGAGCAGTTCTTC
CASSQASTGAYNEQFF
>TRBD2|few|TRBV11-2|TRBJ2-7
TGTGCCAGCAGATCATACAGACGGGCGGGAGGGGTCTACGAGCAGTACTTC
CASRSYRRAGGVYEQYF
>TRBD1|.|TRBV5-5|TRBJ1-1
TGTGCCAGCAGCTGGGGAGACAGGGCCAACACTGAAGCTTTCTTT
CASSWGDRANTEAFF
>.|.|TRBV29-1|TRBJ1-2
TGCAGCGTTGAACCGACAGGAATCTATGGCTACACCTTC
CSVEPTGIYGYTF
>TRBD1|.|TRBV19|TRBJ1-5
TGTGCCAGTAGGCAACCGGGACAGGGCTTCAATCAGCCCCAGCATTTT
CASRQPGQGFNQPQHF
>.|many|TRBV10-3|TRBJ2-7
TGTGCCACCTCGGCGGGCTACGAGCAGTACTTC
CATSAGYEQYF
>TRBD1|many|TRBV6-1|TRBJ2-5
TGTGCCAGCAGTGGGTTAAGGACAGGGTCCGAGACCCAGTACTTC
CASSGLRTGSETQYF
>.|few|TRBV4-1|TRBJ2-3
TGCGCCAGCAGCCCTACGGGGCTGGATACGCAGTATTTT
CASSPTGLDTQYF
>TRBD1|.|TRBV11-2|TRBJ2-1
TGTGCCAGCTCACCTCCGGACAGGTATTACAATGAGCAGTTCTTC
CASSPPDRYYNEQFF
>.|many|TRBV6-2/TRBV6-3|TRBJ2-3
TGTGCCAGCAGTTATTTGGAAAGGACATTTAGCACAGATACGCAGTATTTT
CASSYLERTFSTDTQYF
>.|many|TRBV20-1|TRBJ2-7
TGCAGTGCTAGGTTTCAGGGAACGGACGAGCAGTACTTC
CSARFQGTDEQYF
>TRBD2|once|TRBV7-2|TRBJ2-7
TGTGCCAGCAGCCACCCGCCTAGCGGGTCCTACGAGCAGTACTTC
CASSHPPSGSYEQYF
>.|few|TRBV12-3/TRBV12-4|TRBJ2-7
TGTGCCAGCAGTTTAGCAGGTCAGCAGTACTTC
CASSLAGQQYF
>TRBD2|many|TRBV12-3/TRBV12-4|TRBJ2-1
TGTGCCAGCAGGGGACTAGCTCCCTACGGTGAGCAGTTCTTC
CASRGLAPYGEQFF
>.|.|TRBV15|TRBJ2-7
TGTGCCACCAGCAGAGAAGGGCAGGGGAATATTTACGAGCAGTACTTC
CATSREGQGNIYEQYF
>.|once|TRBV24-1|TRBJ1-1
TGTGCCACCTCAACCGGGTTGGCGAACACTGAAGCTTTCTTT
CATSTGLANTEAFF
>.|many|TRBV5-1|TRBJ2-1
TGCGCCAGCAGCTCCACAGGGTTCAATGAGCAGTTCTTC
CASSSTGFNEQFF
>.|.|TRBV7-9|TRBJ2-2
TGTGCCAGCAGCAGTTCATCTATGATACCCGCATCGAACACCGGGGAGCTGTTTTTT
CASSSSSMIPASNTGELFF
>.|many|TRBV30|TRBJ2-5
TGTGCCTGGAGATGGTCAGGGCGCGAGACCCAGTACTTC
CAWRWSGRETQYF
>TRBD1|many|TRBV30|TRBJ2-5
TGTGCCTGGGACCCGGGACAGGGAAAGACCCAGTACTTC
CAWDPGQGKTQYF
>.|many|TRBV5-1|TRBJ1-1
TGCGCCAGCAGACTAAGATGGGACACTGAAGCTTTCTTT
CASRLRWDTEAFF
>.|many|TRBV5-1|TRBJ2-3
TGCGCCAGCAGCTTGGGACAGCTGAATACGCAGTATTTT
CASSLGQLNTQYF
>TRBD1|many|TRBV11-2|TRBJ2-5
TGTGCCAGCAGATCTACAGGAGACAGGGCTCAAGAGACCCAGTACTTC
CASRSTGDRAQETQYF
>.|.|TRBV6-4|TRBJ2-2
TGTGCCAGCAGTGACTCAGTCTGGGGCACCGGGGAGCTGTTTTTT
CASSDSVWGTGELFF
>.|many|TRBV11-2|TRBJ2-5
TGTGCCAGCAGCTCAGGCTACCAAGAGACCCAGTACTTC
CASSSGYQETQYF
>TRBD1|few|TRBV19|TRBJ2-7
TGTGCCAGTAGATTGACCGGGACAGGGGGCTACGAGCAGTACTTC
CASRLTGTGGYEQYF
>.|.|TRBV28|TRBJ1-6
TGTGCCAGCTCGTCTTTAATGGAACCCCTCCACTTT
CASSSLMEPLHF
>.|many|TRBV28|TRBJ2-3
TGTGCCACGTATGGGGGGGCCGTAACAGATACGCAGTATTTT
CATYGGAVTDTQYF
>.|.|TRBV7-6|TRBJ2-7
TGTGCCAGCAGCGTATACCAGAGCTCCTACGAGCAGTACTTC
CASSVYQSSYEQYF
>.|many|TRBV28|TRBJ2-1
TGTGCCAGCAGTCGGGGAGGTCGAATCAATGAGCAGTTCTTC
CASSRGGRINEQFF
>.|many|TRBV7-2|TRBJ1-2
TGTGCCAGCAGCGCGCAGGTTGGCTACACCTTC
CASSAQVGYTF
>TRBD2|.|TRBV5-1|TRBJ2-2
TGCGCCAGCAGCTTGGGACTAGCTCTCGGGGAGCTGTTTTTT
CASSLGLALGELFF
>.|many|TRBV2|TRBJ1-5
TGTGCCAGCAGCAGACTGTATAGCAATCAGCCCCAGCATTTT
CASSRLYSNQPQHF